Presented here are 13 T cell receptor beta chains from one specimen sequenced in a study of metastatic and nonmetastatic thyroid tumors. TCRdb used MiXCR to call clones anew from the PCR reads. The sample consists of about 19,000 clones, 34% of them appearing once. Until they underwent thyroid surgery, no patient had received any treatment. The sequencing input was tumor tissue. The receptors derive from a male donor with papillary thyroid cancer or a benign thyroid nodule (not recorded which). Some clones in this sample may be carry-over from other donors' samples.

The chain joins TRBV11-1 to TRBJ2-7; D ambiguous. CDR3 length: 14 amino acids. The germline CDR1 and CDR2 sequences are SGHAT and FQDESV (reference sequence). With 3 bases removed from V and 10 bases from J, the gap between germline ends came to 19 bases. The CDR3 spells CASSLSTGSGSQYF. CDR3 DNA: TGTGCCAGCAGCTTGTCGACCGGGTCGGGCAGCCAGTACTTC. The complete variable domain, with remaining parts taken from reference TRBV11-1 and TRBJ2-7, reads EAEVAQSPRYKITEKSQAVAFWCDPISGHATLYWYRQILGQGPELLVQFQDESVVDDSQLPKDRFSAERLKGVDSTLKIQPAELGDSAMYLCASSLSTGSGSQYFGPGTRLTVT.

This clone showed up just once. The V call is TRBV20-1, the J call TRBJ2-5; 11 nucleotides align to TRBD1. J gave up 3 bases and V 3 bases, and 0 bases lay outside the gene matches. Per germline, CDR1 DFQATT and CDR2 SNEGSKA (reference sequence). The CDR3 loop spans 13 amino acids. The CDR3 DNA is TGCAGTGCTAGGGGACAGGGGGAAGAGACCCAGTACTTC. It is translated as CSARGQGEETQYF.

This clone is labeled medium-sized. The chain joins TRBV20-1 to TRBJ2-1, with a possible D match to TRBD1 (7 bases). Germline-derived CDR1 and CDR2 are DFQATT and SNEGSKA (reference sequence). V lost 6 bases, J lost 3 bases, and 15 bases lay in between. This CDR3 is built from 14 residues. The CDR3 DNA is TGCAGTGCGACCGGAGGGACAGTCTACAATGAGCAGTTCTTC. As protein: CSATGGTVYNEQFF.

Within the sample, this clone is medium-sized. This rearrangement joins TRBV5-1 to TRBJ1-1; a possible D gene is TRBD1 (6 bases). The CDR3 is made up of 14 amino acids. Germline CDR1 is SGHRS and CDR2 is YFSETQ. V lost 4 bases and J 5 bases, leaving 15 bases between the germline ends. The CDR3 nucleotides are TGCGCCAGCAGCCCTAGGAGGGGGGTGACTGAAGCTTTCTTT. Amino acid sequence: CASSPRRGVTEAFF.

This clone has more than one count but fewer than ten. The rearrangement links TRBV6-1 to TRBJ2-2; 8 positions agree with TRBD2. V shed 3 bases, J shed 7 bases, and the junction held 10 bases outside the gene matches. Germline CDR1 reads MNHNS; CDR2 reads SASEGT. This CDR3 region has 16 residues. The CDR3 nucleotides are TGTGCCAGCAGTGACGCGTCGGGGGGGCAGGGCGGGGAGCTGTTTTTT. Protein: CASSDASGGQGGELFF.

The V and J genes are TRBV12-3 or TRBV12-4 and TRBJ1-2; no clear D gene. Trimming took off 3 bases at V and 2 bases at J, with 13 bases between the two ends. The CDR3 length is 15 residues. The CDR3 nucleotides read TGTGCCAGCAGTTTCTCCTGTCGACACAACTATGGCTACACCTTC. Translating gives CASSFSCRHNYGYTF.

The V gene is TRBV2, the J gene TRBJ1-2, with D tentatively TRBD1 (5 bases). Germline CDR1 SNHLY, CDR2 FYNNEI. Trimming removed 8 bases at V and 7 bases at J, with 23 bases between. The CDR3 length is 15 residues. CDR3 amino acids: CASRLLTGYSVGYTF. CDR3 bases: TGTGCCAGCCGCTTACTCACAGGTTATTCCGTTGGCTACACCTTC.

With respect to this clone: A junction end diverges from the germline sequence, so it may reflect a read error. The CDR3 region has the DNA TGTAGTGCTGGCCCCATGTGGGGCGTTAGCACAGATACGCAGTATTTT. This encodes CSAGPMWGVSTDTQYF. This chain links TRBV20-1 with TRBJ2-3, with a tentative D call TRBD1 (5 bases). CDR1 is DFQATT, CDR2 SNEGSKA, per germline (reference sequence). The CDR3 runs to 16 residues.

As for this clone: Since a much larger clone is just one base distant, this may be a read error. This chain connects TRBV9 to TRBJ2-1; possibly TRBD1 for D (6 bases). The germline CDR1 and CDR2 sequences are SGDLS and YYNGEE. The CDR3 contains 15 residues. Trimming took 3 bases from V and 6 from J, leaving 16 bases between them. The CDR3 DNA follows: TGTGCCAGCAGCGCACGGTACAGGGTAGGCAATGAGCAGTTCTTC. It specifies CASSARYRVGNEQFF.

The rearrangement links TRBV5-1 to TRBJ2-1; tentatively, D is TRBD2 (6 bases). From germline, CDR1 is SGHRS and CDR2 YFSETQ. V dropped 0 bases and J dropped 6 bases, with 10 bases sitting between them. This CDR3 is built from 14 residues. The CDR3 DNA sequence: TGCGCCAGCAGCTTGGCGGGAGAAGGCAATGAGCAGTTCTTC. This translates into CASSLAGEGNEQFF.

By frequency in the sample, this clone is medium-sized. The V gene is TRBV2, the J gene TRBJ2-3, with D unclear. With 7 bases removed from V and 0 bases from J, the gap between germline ends came to 11 bases. Germline V lookup: CDR1 SNHLY, CDR2 FYNNEI. This CDR3 has 14 amino acids. For the CDR3, the DNA is TGTGCCAGCAAGGCGCGGTTTAGCACAGATACGCAGTATTTT. This codes for CASKARFSTDTQYF.

This clone was seen a handful of times. The V and J genes are TRBV20-1 and TRBJ2-3; D not resolved. Germline V gives CDR1 DFQATT, CDR2 SNEGSKA (reference sequence). This CDR3 comprises 13 residues. Trimming removed 6 bases at V and 3 bases at J, with 13 bases between. CDR3 protein: CSALPLSTDTQYF. In DNA form, the CDR3 reads TGCAGTGCCTTACCCTTGAGTACAGATACGCAGTATTTT.

As regards this clone: The junction differs from germline at one of its ends, possibly a read error. This rearrangement joins TRBV5-4 to TRBJ2-7; D gene ambiguous. The CDR3 extends over 13 amino acids. Germline assignment: CDR1 SGHNT and CDR2 YYREEE (reference sequence). The CDR3 sequence: CAISRYSAYEQYF. Here the CDR3 DNA reads TGTGCCATCAGCCGGTACAGCGCCTACGAGCAGTACTTC.